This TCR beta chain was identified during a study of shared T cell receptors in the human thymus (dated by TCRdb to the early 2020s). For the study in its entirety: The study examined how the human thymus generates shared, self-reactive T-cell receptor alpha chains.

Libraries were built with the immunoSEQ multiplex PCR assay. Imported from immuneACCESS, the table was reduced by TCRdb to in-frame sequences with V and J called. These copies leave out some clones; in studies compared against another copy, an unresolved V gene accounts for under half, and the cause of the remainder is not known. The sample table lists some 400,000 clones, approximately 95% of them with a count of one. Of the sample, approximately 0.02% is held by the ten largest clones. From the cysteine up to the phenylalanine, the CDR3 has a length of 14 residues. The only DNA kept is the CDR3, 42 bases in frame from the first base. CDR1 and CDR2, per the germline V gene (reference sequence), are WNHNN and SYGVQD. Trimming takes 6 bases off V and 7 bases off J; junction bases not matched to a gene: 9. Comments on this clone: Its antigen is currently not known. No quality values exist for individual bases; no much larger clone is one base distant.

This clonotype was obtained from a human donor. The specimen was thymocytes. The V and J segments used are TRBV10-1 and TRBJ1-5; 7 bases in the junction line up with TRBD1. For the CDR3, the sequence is CASRSNRGKQPQHF. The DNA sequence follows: TGCGCCAGCAGATCTAACAGGGGAAAGCAGCCCCAGCATTTT.